This T cell receptor (beta chain) was sequenced for a study of control samples from healthy donors and cancer patients. This clone has just a few counts. Sequenced by immunoSEQ multiplex PCR; TCRdb stores in-frame clones only, minus some. The table records about 100,000 clones, roughly nine tenths of them present only once. Germline V gene lookup returns CDR1 SGHRS and CDR2 YFSETQ. The CDR3 sequence is 12 residues long. The germline V and J ends were trimmed by 4 bases and 4 bases, with 8 bases remaining between them. V gene TRBV5-1 combines with J gene TRBJ1-1; no clear D. Sequencing used blood. The sequence came from a woman aged 45 to 65 in good health. The CDR3 reads CASSAKRTEAFF. Here the CDR3 DNA reads TGCGCCAGCAGCGCTAAGCGCACTGAAGCTTTCTTT.